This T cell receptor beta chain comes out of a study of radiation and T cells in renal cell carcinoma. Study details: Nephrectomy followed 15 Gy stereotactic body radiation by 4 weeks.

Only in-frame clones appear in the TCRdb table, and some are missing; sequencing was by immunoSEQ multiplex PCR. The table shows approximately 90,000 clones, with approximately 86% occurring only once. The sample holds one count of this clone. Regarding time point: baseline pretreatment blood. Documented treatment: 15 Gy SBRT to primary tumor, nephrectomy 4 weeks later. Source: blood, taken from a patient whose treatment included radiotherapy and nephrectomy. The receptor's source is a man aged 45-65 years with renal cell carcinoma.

In nucleotides, the CDR3 is TGTGCCAGCAGTGTAGGGCCACGCTATGGCTACACCTTC. As protein: CASSVGPRYGYTF. This sequence joins TRBV2 and TRBJ1-2; D is unresolved. Germline CDR1 is SNHLY and CDR2 is FYNNEI. The V end was cut by 4 bases, the J end by 4 bases, with 10 bases between. The CDR3 totals 13 residues.